A single sample is the source of the 30 T cell receptor beta chains below, sequenced in a study of identical twins (dated by TCRdb to 2016 to 2018). Library preparation was by 5' RACE. Sequencer: Illumina HiSeq 2000. The raw public data were reprocessed by TCRdb itself: fastp quality trimming at Q25, MiXCR clonotype calling, in-frame beta chains only. Rows merge per CDR3 protein into single entries with the most common DNA and genes. The sample table records 200,000 to 300,000 distinct CDR3 sequences; 10% of these occur just once. The ten biggest clones cover 9% to 10% of the sample. The sequenced sample consisted of memory T cells sorted from blood. The cell subset or site label of this sample denotes: CD45RO+ enriched T cells. The receptors shown here come from a man between 50 and 59 years old in good health.

This clonotype was recorded a few times. The rearrangement joins TRBV15 to TRBJ2-1; 7 nucleotides agree with TRBD2. The CDR3 runs 16 residues. The germline V gene encodes CDR1 LNHNV and CDR2 YYDKDF (reference sequence). V was clipped by 5 bases and J by 3 bases; unmatched bases: 10. The CDR3 region has the DNA TGTGCCACCAGCCTCCGCGGGAGCGGGCTCTACAATGAGCAGTTCTTC. This translates into CATSLRGSGLYNEQFF. Full variable domain (rest looked up from reference TRBV15 and TRBJ2-1): DAMVIQNPRYQVTQFGKPVTLSCSQTLNHNVMYWYQQKSSQAPKLLFHYYDKDFNNEADTPDNFQSRRPNTSFCFLDIRSPGLGDTAMYLCATSLRGSGLYNEQFFGPGTRLTVL.

Many counts were recorded for this clonotype. The chain joins TRBV4-3 to TRBJ1-1; the D is unclear. CDR1 is LGHNA and CDR2 is YSLEER in the germline V gene. The CDR3 spans 15 residues. Trimming cost V 0 bases and J 3 bases, with 11 bases left between them. CDR3 nucleotides: TGCGCCAGCAGCCAAGATTCCGCAGGCTACACTGAAGCTTTCTTT. Its translation is CASSQDSAGYTEAFF.

This clonotype was recorded at least ten times. The chain uses TRBV28 and TRBJ2-3, with D unclear. The germline gives CDR1 MDHEN, CDR2 SYDVKM. This CDR3 comprises 15 residues. Trimming shortened V by 2 bases and J by 4 bases, and 13 bases separated the two germline ends. DNA for the CDR3: TGTGCCAGCAGTTTACTGCCAGGATATCCAGATACGCAGTATTTT. As protein: CASSLLPGYPDTQYF.

The gene calls are TRBV5-1 and TRBJ2-5, with TRBD1 matching over 8 bases. V was pared by 0 bases and J by 6 bases, with 7 bases of the junction left unmatched. CDR1 and CDR2 (germline): SGHRS, YFSETQ. CDR3 length: 15 residues. The CDR3 loop is CASSLATGGGKTQYF. The DNA of the CDR3 is TGCGCCAGCAGCTTGGCCACAGGGGGAGGCAAGACCCAGTACTTC.

This clonotype was picked up many times. The genes are TRBV10-3 and TRBJ2-2, with 9 bases lining up with TRBD2. CDR3 length: 16 residues. J gave up 5 bases and V 10 bases, and 14 bases lay outside the gene matches. From germline, CDR1 is ENHRY and CDR2 SYGVKD. DNA for the CDR3: TGTGCCACCTCAAGAGATAGCGGGAGTACAACCGGGGAGCTGTTTTTT. The encoded protein is CATSRDSGSTTGELFF.

The chain links TRBV24-1 to TRBJ2-2; no firm D call. V gave up 10 bases and J gave up 4 bases, with 12 bases separating them. The CDR3 covers 13 residues. The germline gives CDR1 KGHDR, CDR2 SFDVKD. The CDR3 DNA is TGTGCCACATCGTCCCCCGGCACCGGGGAGCTGTTTTTT. It encodes CATSSPGTGELFF.

This clonotype was seen repeatedly, ten times or more. V gene TRBV10-3 combines with J gene TRBJ2-7; 9 positions agree with TRBD2. J gave up 3 bases and V 2 bases, and 5 bases lay outside the gene matches. The CDR3 runs 15 residues. CDR1 and CDR2 from the germline V gene are ENHRY and SYGVKD. The CDR3 spells CAISEESGRNYEQYF. In DNA, the CDR3 is TGTGCCATCAGTGAGGAGAGCGGGAGGAACTACGAGCAGTACTTC.

This clonotype was detected only a few times. This chain's CDR3 is CASSPTSGRPTRSNGEQFF. CDR3 in DNA: TGTGCCAGCTCACCAACTAGCGGGAGGCCCACCCGTTCCAATGGTGAGCAGTTCTTC. V gene TRBV18 combines with J gene TRBJ2-1; TRBD2 aligns across 12 bases. Germline CDR1 KGHSH, CDR2 LQKENI. V was pared by 2 bases and J by 9 bases, with 17 bases of the junction left unmatched. This CDR3 is 19 amino acids long.

This clonotype was detected ten times or more. The gene calls are TRBV29-1 and TRBJ2-3, with TRBD2 matching over 9 bases. The CDR3 is 13 residues long. Germline V gene sequence: CDR1 SQVTM, CDR2 ANQGSEA. The ends lost 7 bases at V and 6 bases at J; junction bases unmatched: 8. In nucleotides, the CDR3 is TGCAGCGGGAAGCAAGCGGGGGGCGATACGCAGTATTTT. Translated: CSGKQAGGDTQYF.

This clonotype was counted ten times or more. The J gene is TRBJ2-5, the V gene TRBV7-8, with 7 bases identical to TRBD2. The CDR3 length is 17 residues. The junction had 13 bases not matched to a gene; V was cut back by 4 bases and J by 2 bases. CDR1 and CDR2 from the germline V gene are SGHVS and FQNEAQ. The CDR3 nucleotides read TGTGCCAGCAGCTCGGACCTGTTCGCGGGGGTACAAGAGACCCAGTACTTC. Its protein is CASSSDLFAGVQETQYF. Full variable domain (rest looked up from reference TRBV7-8 and TRBJ2-5): GAGVSQSPRYKVAKRGQDVALRCDPISGHVSLFWYQQALGQGPEFLTYFQNEAQLDKSGLPSDRFFAERPEGSVSTLKIQRTQQEDSAVYLCASSSDLFAGVQETQYFGPGTRLLVL.

V usage is TRBV14 and J usage is TRBJ2-7, with 10 bases identical to TRBD2. J was trimmed by 5 bases and V by 0 bases; bases with no gene match: 4. Per germline, CDR1 SGHDN and CDR2 FVKESK. The CDR3 sequence is 15 residues long. The CDR3 region has the DNA TGTGCCAGCAGCCAAGATCGGCTAGCGGGAGACGAGCAGTACTTC. Amino acids: CASSQDRLAGDEQYF.

This clonotype came up once. The rearrangement joins TRBV7-9 to TRBJ2-3; D remains unclear. The V gene's germline CDR1 is SEHNR and CDR2 FQNEAQ (reference sequence). This CDR3 has 14 amino acids. V lost 5 bases, J lost 1 base, and 10 bases lay in between. The CDR3 protein is CASSTMTGTDTQYF. In DNA, the CDR3 is TGTGCCAGCAGCACCATGACGGGCACAGATACGCAGTATTTT.

This clonotype was detected many times. CDR3 loop: CASSYSPGQGIVSGGAYNEQFF. The DNA of the CDR3 is TGTGCCAGCAGTTACTCCCCGGGACAGGGGATCGTTAGCGGGGGAGCCTACAATGAGCAGTTCTTC. This chain joins TRBV6-2 or TRBV6-3 and TRBJ2-1; maybe TRBD1 (10 bases). With 0 bases removed from V and 2 bases from J, the gap between germline ends came to 29 bases. The CDR3 extends over 22 amino acids. Germline CDR1 and CDR2: MNHEY and SVGEGT.

The sample holds a few counts of this clonotype. This rearrangement joins TRBV7-9 to TRBJ2-2, with D unresolved. This CDR3 contains 17 residues. Germline V lookup: CDR1 SEHNR, CDR2 FQNEAQ (reference sequence). V lost 0 bases and J lost 0, with 11 bases in between. The CDR3 DNA is TGTGCCAGCAGCTTAGCGGTAGCAGCCGCGAACACCGGGGAGCTGTTTTTT. Translating it yields CASSLAVAAANTGELFF.

The chain has TRBV6-2 or TRBV6-3 and TRBJ1-5; D perhaps matches TRBD1 (6 bases). The germline gives CDR1 MNHEY, CDR2 SVGEGT. The CDR3 contains 15 residues. V lost 6 bases and J 2 bases, leaving 14 bases between the germline ends. Here the CDR3 DNA reads TGTGCCAGCAGGCAACAGGGTGCGGGCAATCAGCCCCAGCATTTT. Protein sequence: CASRQQGAGNQPQHF.

This clonotype occurred a few times. This chain joins TRBV7-2 and TRBJ1-1; no clear D. Germline CDR1 SGHTA, CDR2 FQGNSA. The CDR3 contains 12 residues. Trimming shortened V by 1 base and J by 11 bases, and 11 bases separated the two germline ends. In DNA form, the CDR3 reads TGTGCCAGCAGCTTAGGTACCCTGGGGGCTTTCTTT. This sequence encodes CASSLGTLGAFF.

In its sample, this clonotype was seen a few times. The chain joins TRBV20-1 to TRBJ2-3; TRBD2 might be the D (5 bases). The CDR3 extends over 12 amino acids. Per germline, CDR1 DFQATT and CDR2 SNEGSKA (reference sequence). V lost 3 bases to trimming and J lost 2 bases, with 6 bases between them. The CDR3 bases are TGCAGTGCTAGCGGGAACACAGATACGCAGTATTTT. Translation gives CSASGNTDTQYF.

This clonotype was counted at least ten times. The chain links TRBV9 to TRBJ1-3, with D perhaps TRBD1 (5 bases). Germline-derived CDR1 and CDR2 are SGDLS and YYNGEE. The CDR3 covers 14 residues. V gave up 0 bases and J gave up 3 bases, with 7 bases separating them. This chain's CDR3 is CASSVEGLGNTIYF. In nucleotides, the CDR3 is TGTGCCAGCAGCGTAGAGGGGCTTGGAAACACCATATATTTT.

In its sample, this clonotype was seen a few times. This chain joins TRBV7-2 and TRBJ2-2; D call uncertain. The CDR3 sequence is 13 residues long. V was pared by 3 bases and J by 6 bases, with 8 bases between. Germline V gene sequence: CDR1 SGHTA, CDR2 FQGNSA. CDR3 residues: CASSLVLAGELFF. The CDR3 nucleotides are TGTGCCAGCAGCTTGGTTCTAGCCGGGGAGCTGTTTTTT.

The CDR3 reads CASSRGWAGDTEAFF. Written as DNA, the CDR3 is TGTGCCAGCAGCCGGGGGTGGGCAGGAGACACTGAAGCTTTCTTT. The chain uses TRBV4-2 and TRBJ1-1; perhaps TRBD1 as D (5 bases). The CDR3 runs 15 residues. In germline, CDR1 is LGHNA, CDR2 YNFKEQ. V was shortened by 4 bases and J by 3 bases, with 15 bases between the two germline ends.

This clonotype was counted many times. The genes are TRBV5-1 and TRBJ2-7, with 8 bases lining up with TRBD1. Germline V gene lookup returns CDR1 SGHRS and CDR2 YFSETQ. V lost 4 bases, J lost 2 bases, and 11 bases stayed unmatched. CDR3 length equals 16 residues. The CDR3 sequence: CASSLAPGTGAYEQYF. The CDR3 region has the DNA TGCGCCAGCAGCCTGGCCCCCGGGACAGGAGCCTACGAGCAGTACTTC.

On this clonotype itself: Sequence at one end of the junction differs from germline and may be a read error. The genes are TRBV28 and TRBJ2-7, with D possibly being TRBD1 or TRBD2 (5 bases each). Per germline, CDR1 MDHEN and CDR2 SYDVKM. There are 15 residues in the CDR3. CDR3 sequence: CDSSLSGTVAYEQYF. In DNA form, the CDR3 reads TGTGACAGCAGTTTATCTGGGACGGTGGCCTACGAGCAGTACTTC. The whole variable domain, remainder taken from reference TRBV28 and TRBJ2-7, is DVKVTQSSRYLVKRTGEKVFLECVQDMDHENMFWYRQDPGLGLRLIYFSYDVKMKEKGDIPEGYSVSREKKERFSLILESASTNQTSMYLCDSSLSGTVAYEQYFGPGTRLTVT.

The genes are TRBV4-2 and TRBJ1-3; D may be TRBD1 (5 bases). Germline CDR1 LGHNA, CDR2 YNFKEQ. Trimming cost V 0 bases and J 0 bases, with 9 bases left between them. The CDR3 runs to 16 residues. In DNA, the CDR3 is TGTGCCAGCAGCCAAGACAGGGCACTCTCTGGAAACACCATATATTTT. The encoded protein is CASSQDRALSGNTIYF.

This sequence joins TRBV6-1 and TRBJ2-5; D tentatively reads TRBD1 or TRBD2 (6 bases each). CDR3 length: 15 amino acids. CDR1 MNHNS and CDR2 SASEGT come from the germline V gene. Trimming took 8 bases from V and 1 from J, leaving 17 bases between them. The CDR3 loop is CASSNLRDIQETQYF. In DNA, the CDR3 is TGTGCCAGCTCGAATCTGCGGGACATCCAAGAGACCCAGTACTTC.

In this sample, this clonotype turned up many times. The rearrangement uses TRBV5-1 and TRBJ2-5; 10 bases agree with TRBD2. The CDR3 runs to 14 residues. Germline lookup yields CDR1 SGHRS and CDR2 YFSETQ. J was trimmed by 2 bases and V by 3 bases; bases with no gene match: 1. CDR3 nucleotide sequence: TGCGCCAGCAGCTCGACTAGCGGGCAAGAGACCCAGTACTTC. Translated: CASSSTSGQETQYF.

There are many counts of this clonotype. The V gene is TRBV28, the J gene TRBJ1-1, with D possibly TRBD1 on 6 matching bases. The germline V and J ends were trimmed by 7 bases and 4 bases, with 13 bases remaining between them. The CDR3 has 13 residues. Looked up from germline, CDR1 is MDHEN and CDR2 is SYDVKM. In nucleotides, the CDR3 is TGTGCCAGCAAGTGGGGAGGGGGCACTGAAGCTTTCTTT. Translation gives CASKWGGGTEAFF. Full variable domain (outside the CDR3, taken from reference TRBV28 and TRBJ1-1): DVKVTQSSRYLVKRTGEKVFLECVQDMDHENMFWYRQDPGLGLRLIYFSYDVKMKEKGDIPEGYSVSREKKERFSLILESASTNQTSMYLCASKWGGGTEAFFGQGTRLTVV.

This clonotype has ten or more counts. The chain couples TRBV12-3 or TRBV12-4 to TRBJ2-7, with a possible D match to TRBD2 (6 bases). The CDR3 totals 14 residues. The V and J ends lost 7 bases and 0 bases respectively, with 13 bases between them. This chain's CDR3 is CASKRTMSSYEQYF. CDR3 sequence (DNA): TGTGCCAGCAAAAGGACTATGAGCTCCTACGAGCAGTACTTC.

The chain couples TRBV20-1 to TRBJ1-1; D not certain. The length of the CDR3 is 14 residues. Germline assignment: CDR1 DFQATT and CDR2 SNEGSKA (reference sequence). The V gene lost 0 bases and the J gene lost 2 bases, with 10 bases spanning the gap. CDR3 coding DNA: TGCAGTGCTAGAGATCGACTCCATAACACTGAAGCTTTCTTT. The encoded protein is CSARDRLHNTEAFF.

This clonotype showed up just a few times. The chain is built from TRBV20-1 and TRBJ1-6; D is ambiguous. Trimming removed 3 bases at V and 4 bases at J, with 10 bases between. Germline lookup yields CDR1 DFQATT and CDR2 SNEGSKA (reference sequence). This CDR3 comprises 14 residues. CDR3 in amino acids: CSASRPGYNSPLHF. The DNA of the CDR3 is TGCAGTGCTAGTCGTCCGGGTTATAATTCACCCCTCCACTTT.

There are many counts of this clonotype. The rearrangement joins TRBV20-1 to TRBJ2-1; 11 nucleotides line up with TRBD2. From germline, CDR1 is DFQATT and CDR2 SNEGSKA (reference sequence). The CDR3 contains 17 residues. V was clipped by 6 bases and J by 7 bases; unmatched bases: 17. CDR3 nucleotides: TGCAGTGCCAGAAAGGCTAGCGGGAGGCCCTCCTGGAATGAGCAGTTCTTC. This sequence encodes CSARKASGRPSWNEQFF.